This TCR beta chain was sequenced for a study of long-term antiretroviral therapy in people with HIV. DNA was extracted from about 1-10 million thawed cryopreserved PBMC. The germline gives CDR1 KGHSH, CDR2 LQKENI. The CDR3 has 15 amino acids. The V segment lost 0 bases and the J segment 5 bases; nucleotides outside the gene matches: 7. This clone was observed once. The target antigen is unknown. Regarding the study as a whole: Blood obtained between 2004 and 2017 may reflect older ART regimens. Post-ART samples showed increased diversity that remained below transplant donor control levels. Pre-ART expanded TRB clones stayed dominant throughout, though often decreasing after ART.

A v3.0 immunoSEQ assay was performed at survey level. The table came from immunoSEQ multiplex PCR; TCRdb's copy has only in-frame clones and leaves some out. The repertoire holds about 25,000 clones, with 65% to 85% as singletons. The sequence derives from a man younger than 35 with HIV. The sequenced sample was unsorted PBMCs, obtained 3 years after starting antiretroviral therapy. This sequence joins TRBV18 and TRBJ2-7; 7 bases map to TRBD2. In DNA, the CDR3 is TGTGCCAGCTCACCACCGGGGCGGGGGATCGACGAGCAGTACTTC. This translates into CASSPPGRGIDEQYF.